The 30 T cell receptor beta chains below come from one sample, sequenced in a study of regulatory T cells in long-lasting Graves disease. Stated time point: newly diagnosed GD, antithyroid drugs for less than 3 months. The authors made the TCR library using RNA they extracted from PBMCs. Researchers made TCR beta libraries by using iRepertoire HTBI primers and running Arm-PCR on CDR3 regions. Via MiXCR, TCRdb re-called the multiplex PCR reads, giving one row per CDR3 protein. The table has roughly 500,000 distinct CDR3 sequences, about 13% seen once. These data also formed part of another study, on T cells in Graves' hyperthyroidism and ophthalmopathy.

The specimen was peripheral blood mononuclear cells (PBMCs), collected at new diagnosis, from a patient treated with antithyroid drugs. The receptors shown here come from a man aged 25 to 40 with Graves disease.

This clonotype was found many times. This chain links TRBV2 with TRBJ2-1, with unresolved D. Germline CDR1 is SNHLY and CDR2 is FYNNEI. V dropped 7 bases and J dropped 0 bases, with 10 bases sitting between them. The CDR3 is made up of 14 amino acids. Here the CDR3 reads CASMRNPSYNEQFF. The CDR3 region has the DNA TGTGCCAGCATGCGGAACCCCTCCTACAATGAGCAGTTCTTC.

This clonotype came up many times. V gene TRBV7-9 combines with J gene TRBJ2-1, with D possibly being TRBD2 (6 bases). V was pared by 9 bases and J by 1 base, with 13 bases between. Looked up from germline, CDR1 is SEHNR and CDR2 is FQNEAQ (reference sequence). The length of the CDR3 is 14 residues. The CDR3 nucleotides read TGTGCCAGTGCCCCTGGGGGGTCCTACAATGAGCAGTTCTTC. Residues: CASAPGGSYNEQFF.

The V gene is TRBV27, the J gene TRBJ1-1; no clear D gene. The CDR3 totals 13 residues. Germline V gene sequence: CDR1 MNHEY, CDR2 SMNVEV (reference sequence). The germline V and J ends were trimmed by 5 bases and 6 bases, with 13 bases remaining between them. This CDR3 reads CASSRVQSAEAFF. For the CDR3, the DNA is TGTGCCAGCAGTCGTGTACAGAGTGCTGAAGCTTTCTTT.

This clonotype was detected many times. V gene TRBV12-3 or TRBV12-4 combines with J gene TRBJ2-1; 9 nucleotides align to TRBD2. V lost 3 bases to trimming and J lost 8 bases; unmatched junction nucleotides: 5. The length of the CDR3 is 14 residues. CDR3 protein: CASSFGSGGDEQFF. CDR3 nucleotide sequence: TGTGCCAGCAGTTTCGGTAGCGGGGGCGATGAGCAGTTCTTC.

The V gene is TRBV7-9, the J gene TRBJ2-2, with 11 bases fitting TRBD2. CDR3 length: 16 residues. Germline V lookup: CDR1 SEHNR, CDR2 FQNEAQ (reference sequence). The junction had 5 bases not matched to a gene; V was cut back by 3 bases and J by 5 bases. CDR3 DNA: TGTGCCAGCAGCTTGGTAGCGGGAGGGCGGACCGGGGAGCTGTTTTTT. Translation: CASSLVAGGRTGELFF.

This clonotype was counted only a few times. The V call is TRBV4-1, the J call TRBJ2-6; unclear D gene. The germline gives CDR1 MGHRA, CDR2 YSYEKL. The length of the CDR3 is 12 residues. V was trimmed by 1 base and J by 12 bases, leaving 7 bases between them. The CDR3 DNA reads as TGCGCCAGCAGCCAAGGGGCATCCGTCCTGACTTTC. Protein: CASSQGASVLTF.

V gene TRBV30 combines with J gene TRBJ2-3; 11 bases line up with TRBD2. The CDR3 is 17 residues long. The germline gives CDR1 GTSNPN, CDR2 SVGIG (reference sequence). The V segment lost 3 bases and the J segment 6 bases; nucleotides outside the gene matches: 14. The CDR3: CAWSARRVAGGPDTQYF. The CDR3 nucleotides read TGTGCCTGGAGCGCCAGGAGGGTAGCGGGAGGGCCGGATACGCAGTATTTT.

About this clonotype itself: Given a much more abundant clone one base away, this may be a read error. CDR3 in DNA: TGCGCCAGCAGCTTGACCGAAACGAGGGGGCGCGGGACTGAAGCTTTCTTT. Its protein product is CASSLTETRGRGTEAFF. This chain joins TRBV5-1 and TRBJ1-1, with 7 bases fitting TRBD1. The CDR3 loop spans 17 amino acids. Germline lookup yields CDR1 SGHRS and CDR2 YFSETQ. The V and J ends lost 1 base and 5 bases, in that order; junction bases with no gene match: 14.

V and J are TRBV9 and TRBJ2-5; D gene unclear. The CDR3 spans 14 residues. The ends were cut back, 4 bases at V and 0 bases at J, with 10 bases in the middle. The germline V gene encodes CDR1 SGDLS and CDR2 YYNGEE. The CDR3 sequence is CASSPLLDQETQYF. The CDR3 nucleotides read TGTGCCAGCAGCCCTTTGCTGGACCAAGAGACCCAGTACTTC.

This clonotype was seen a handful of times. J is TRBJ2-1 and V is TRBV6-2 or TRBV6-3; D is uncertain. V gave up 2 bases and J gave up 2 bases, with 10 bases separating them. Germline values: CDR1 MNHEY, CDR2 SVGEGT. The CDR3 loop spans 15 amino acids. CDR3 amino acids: CASSYGAAPYNEQFF. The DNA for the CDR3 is TGTGCCAGCAGTTACGGCGCTGCGCCCTACAATGAGCAGTTCTTC.

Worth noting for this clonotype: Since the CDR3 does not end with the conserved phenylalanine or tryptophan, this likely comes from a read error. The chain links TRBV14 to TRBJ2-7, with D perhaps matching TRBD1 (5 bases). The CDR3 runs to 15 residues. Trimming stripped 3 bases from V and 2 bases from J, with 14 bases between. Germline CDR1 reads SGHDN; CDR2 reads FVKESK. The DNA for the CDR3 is TGTGCCAGCAGCCACCGGCAGGGTGTTACCTACGAGCAGTACTCC. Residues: CASSHRQGVTYEQYS.

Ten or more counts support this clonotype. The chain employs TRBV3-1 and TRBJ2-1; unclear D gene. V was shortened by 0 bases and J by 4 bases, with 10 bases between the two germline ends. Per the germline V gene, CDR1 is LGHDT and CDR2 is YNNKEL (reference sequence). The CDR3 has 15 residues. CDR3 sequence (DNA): TGTGCCAGCAGCCAAGAGGGCTCAGGATACAATGAGCAGTTCTTC. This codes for CASSQEGSGYNEQFF.

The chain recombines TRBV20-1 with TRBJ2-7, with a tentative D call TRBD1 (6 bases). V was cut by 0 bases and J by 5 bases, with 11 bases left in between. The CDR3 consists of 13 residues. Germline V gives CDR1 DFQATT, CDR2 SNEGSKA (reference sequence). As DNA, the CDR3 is TGCAGTGCTAGAGATTGGGGGCTGGACGAGCAGTACTTC. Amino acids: CSARDWGLDEQYF.

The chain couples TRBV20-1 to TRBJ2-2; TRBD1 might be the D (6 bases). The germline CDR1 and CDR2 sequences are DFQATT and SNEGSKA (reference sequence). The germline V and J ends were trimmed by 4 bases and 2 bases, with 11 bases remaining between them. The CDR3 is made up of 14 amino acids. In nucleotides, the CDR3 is TGCAGTGCTAACCGGGACACCAACACCGGGGAGCTGTTTTTT. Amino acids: CSANRDTNTGELFF.

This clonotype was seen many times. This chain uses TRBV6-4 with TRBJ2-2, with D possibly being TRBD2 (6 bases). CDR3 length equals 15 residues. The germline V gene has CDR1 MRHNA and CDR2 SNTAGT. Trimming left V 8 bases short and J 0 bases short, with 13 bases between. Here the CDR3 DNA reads TGTGCCAGCGGGGGACGGGACTCGAACACCGGGGAGCTGTTTTTT. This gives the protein CASGGRDSNTGELFF.

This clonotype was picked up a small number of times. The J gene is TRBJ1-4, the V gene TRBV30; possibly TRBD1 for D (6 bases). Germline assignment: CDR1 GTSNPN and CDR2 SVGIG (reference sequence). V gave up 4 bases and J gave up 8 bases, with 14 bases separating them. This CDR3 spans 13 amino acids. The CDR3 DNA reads TGTGCCTGGACACAGGGATCTTACGAAAAACTGTTTTTT. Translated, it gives CAWTQGSYEKLFF. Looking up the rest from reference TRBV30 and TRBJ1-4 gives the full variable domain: SQTIHQWPATLVQPVGSPLSLECTVEGTSNPNLYWYRQAAGRGLQLLFYSVGIGQISSEVPQNLSASRPQDRQFILSSKKLLLSDSGFYLCAWTQGSYEKLFFGSGTQLSVL.

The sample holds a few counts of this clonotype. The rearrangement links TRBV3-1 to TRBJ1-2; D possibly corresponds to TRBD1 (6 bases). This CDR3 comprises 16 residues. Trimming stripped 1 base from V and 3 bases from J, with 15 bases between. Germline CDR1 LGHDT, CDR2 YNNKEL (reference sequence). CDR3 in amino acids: CASSQVWGHGDYGYTF. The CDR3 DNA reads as TGTGCCAGCAGCCAAGTCTGGGGGCACGGGGACTATGGCTACACCTTC.

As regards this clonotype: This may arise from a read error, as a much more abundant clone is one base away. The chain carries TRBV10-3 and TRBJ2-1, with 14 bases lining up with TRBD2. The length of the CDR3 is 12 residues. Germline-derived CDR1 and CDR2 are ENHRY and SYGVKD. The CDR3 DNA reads TGTGCCATCAGGGGACTAGCGGGAGCGCCGCTCTTC. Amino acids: CAIRGLAGAPLF.

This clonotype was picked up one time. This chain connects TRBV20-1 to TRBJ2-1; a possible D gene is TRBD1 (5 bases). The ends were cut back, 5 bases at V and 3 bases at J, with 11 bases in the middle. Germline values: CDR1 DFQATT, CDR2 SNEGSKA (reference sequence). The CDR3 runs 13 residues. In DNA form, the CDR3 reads TGCAGTGCTCAGCAGGGCATCTACAATGAGCAGTTCTTC. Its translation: CSAQQGIYNEQFF.

For the CDR3, the DNA is TGTGCCAGCGACTACTCCGCCGGGGAGCTGTTTTTT. Its translation: CASDYSAGELFF. The chain combines TRBV6-1 with TRBJ2-2, with D maybe TRBD2 (5 bases). Germline CDR1 MNHNS, CDR2 SASEGT. Trimming cost V 8 bases and J 6 bases, with 10 bases left between them. The CDR3 has 12 amino acids.

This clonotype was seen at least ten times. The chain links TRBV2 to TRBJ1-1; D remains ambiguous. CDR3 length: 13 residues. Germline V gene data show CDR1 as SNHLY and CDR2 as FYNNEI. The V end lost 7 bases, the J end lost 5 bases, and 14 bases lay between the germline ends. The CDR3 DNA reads TGTGCCAGCAATCTAGAGGGAGGGACTGAAGCTTTCTTT. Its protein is CASNLEGGTEAFF.

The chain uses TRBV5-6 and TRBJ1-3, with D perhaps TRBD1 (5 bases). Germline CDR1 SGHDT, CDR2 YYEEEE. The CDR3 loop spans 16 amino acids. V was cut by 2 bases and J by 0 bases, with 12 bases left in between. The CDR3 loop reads CASSFNRKVSGNTIYF. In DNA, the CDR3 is TGTGCCAGCAGCTTCAACAGGAAAGTCTCTGGAAACACCATATATTTT.

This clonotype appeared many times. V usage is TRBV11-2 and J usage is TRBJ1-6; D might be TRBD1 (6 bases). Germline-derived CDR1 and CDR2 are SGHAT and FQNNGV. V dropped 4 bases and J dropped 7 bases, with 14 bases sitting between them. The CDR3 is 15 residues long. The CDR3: CASSYLRGKNSPLHF. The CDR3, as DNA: TGTGCCAGCAGCTACCTCAGGGGAAAGAATTCACCCCTCCACTTT.

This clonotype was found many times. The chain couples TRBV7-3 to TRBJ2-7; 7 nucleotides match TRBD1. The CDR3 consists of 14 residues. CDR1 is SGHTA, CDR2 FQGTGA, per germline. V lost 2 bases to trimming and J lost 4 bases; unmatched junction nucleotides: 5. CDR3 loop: CASSLQGRGYEQYF. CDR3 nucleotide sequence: TGTGCCAGCAGCTTACAGGGCAGGGGGTACGAGCAGTACTTC.

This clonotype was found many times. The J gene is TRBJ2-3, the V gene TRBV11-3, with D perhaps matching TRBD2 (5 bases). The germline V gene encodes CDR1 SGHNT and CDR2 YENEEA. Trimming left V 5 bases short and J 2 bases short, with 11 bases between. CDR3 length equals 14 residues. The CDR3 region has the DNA TGTGCCAGCAGCCCAGACTATGACACAGATACGCAGTATTTT. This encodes CASSPDYDTDTQYF. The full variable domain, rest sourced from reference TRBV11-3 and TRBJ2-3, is EAGVVQSPRYKIIEKKQPVAFWCNPISGHNTLYWYLQNLGQGPELLIRYENEEAVDDSQLPKDRFSAERLKGVDSTLKIQPAELGDSAVYLCASSPDYDTDTQYFGPGTRLTVL.

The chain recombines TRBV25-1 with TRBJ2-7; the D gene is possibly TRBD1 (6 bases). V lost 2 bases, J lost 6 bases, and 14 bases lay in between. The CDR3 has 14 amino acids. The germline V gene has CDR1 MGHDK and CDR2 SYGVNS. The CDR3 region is CASSEGTSISEQYF. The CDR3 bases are TGTGCCAGCAGTGAAGGGACATCAATAAGCGAGCAGTACTTC.

The CDR3 protein is CASIGPPGQLTGELFF. As DNA, the CDR3 is TGTGCCAGTATAGGCCCCCCGGGACAGCTCACCGGGGAGCTGTTTTTT. The chain employs TRBV19 and TRBJ2-2; 7 nucleotides agree with TRBD1. The junction had 12 bases not matched to a gene; V was cut back by 7 bases and J by 4 bases. This CDR3 is 16 amino acids long. Germline-derived CDR1 and CDR2 are LNHDA and SQIVND (reference sequence).

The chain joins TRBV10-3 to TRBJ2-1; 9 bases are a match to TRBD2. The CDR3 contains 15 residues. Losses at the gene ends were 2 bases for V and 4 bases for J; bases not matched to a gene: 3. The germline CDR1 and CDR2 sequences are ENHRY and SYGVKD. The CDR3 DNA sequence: TGTGCCATCAGTGAGGGTAGCGGGAGTTACAATGAGCAGTTCTTC. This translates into CAISEGSGSYNEQFF.

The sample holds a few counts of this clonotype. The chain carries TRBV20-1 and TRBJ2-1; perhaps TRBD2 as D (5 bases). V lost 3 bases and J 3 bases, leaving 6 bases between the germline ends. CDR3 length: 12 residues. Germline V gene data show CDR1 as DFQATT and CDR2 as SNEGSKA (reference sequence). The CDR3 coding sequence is TGCAGTGCTAGCCGGGACTACAATGAGCAGTTCTTC. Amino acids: CSASRDYNEQFF.

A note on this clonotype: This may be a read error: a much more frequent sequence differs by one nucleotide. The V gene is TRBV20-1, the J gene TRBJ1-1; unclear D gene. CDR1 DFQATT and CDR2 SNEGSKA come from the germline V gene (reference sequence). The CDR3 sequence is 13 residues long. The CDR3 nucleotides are TGCAGTGCTAGCCCCGGGTCGGGCACTGAAGCTCTCTTT. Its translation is CSASPGSGTEALF.